This T cell receptor (beta chain) originates from a study of blood T cell repertoires in COVID-19. Whole-study context: Sites across the United States, Italy and Spain contributed samples from acute and convalescent COVID-19. Nucleic acid was either cDNA or gDNA, and it came from T cells, B-cell-depleted T cells, or PBMCs.

Germline V gene lookup returns CDR1 MDHEN and CDR2 SYDVKM. The CDR3 consists of 13 residues. With 2 bases removed from V and 15 bases from J, the gap between germline ends came to 17 bases. Study processing details: Researchers report that nucleated cell counts were estimated from reference gene primer amplification. Using immunoSEQ multiplex PCR, the repertoire was profiled, and TCRdb retains in-frame clones only, with some absent. V, J and clone size were drawn from that table, and D and trimming were deduced from the DNA. The sample carries 180,000 or so clones, approximately 85% recorded once. The chain uses TRBV28 and TRBJ1-5; D is undetermined. The sample was peripheral blood. This receptor was identified in a woman aged 60-75 years with acute or convalescent COVID-19. The CDR3 here is CASSLSQQSFRHF. The CDR3, as DNA: TGTGCCAGCAGTTTAAGTCAACAGTCCTTTAGGCATTTT.